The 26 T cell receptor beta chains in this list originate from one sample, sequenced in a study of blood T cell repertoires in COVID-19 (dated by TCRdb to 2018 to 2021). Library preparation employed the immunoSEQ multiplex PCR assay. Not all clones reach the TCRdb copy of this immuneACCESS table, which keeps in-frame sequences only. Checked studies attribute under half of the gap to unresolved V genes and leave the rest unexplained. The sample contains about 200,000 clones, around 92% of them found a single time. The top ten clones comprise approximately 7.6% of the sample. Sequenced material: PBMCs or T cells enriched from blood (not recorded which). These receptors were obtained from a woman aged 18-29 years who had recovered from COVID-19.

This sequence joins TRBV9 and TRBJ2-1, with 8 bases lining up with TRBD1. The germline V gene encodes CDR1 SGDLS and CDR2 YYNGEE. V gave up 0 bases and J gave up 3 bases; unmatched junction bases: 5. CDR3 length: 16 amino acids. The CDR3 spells CASSVGGQEVYNEQFF. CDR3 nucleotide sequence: TGTGCCAGCAGCGTAGGGGGACAGGAGGTCTACAATGAGCAGTTCTTC.

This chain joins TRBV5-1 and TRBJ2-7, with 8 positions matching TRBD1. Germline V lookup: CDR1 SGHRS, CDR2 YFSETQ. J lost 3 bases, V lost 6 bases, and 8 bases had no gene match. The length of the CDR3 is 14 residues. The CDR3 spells CASKVQGGIYEQYF. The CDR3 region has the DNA TGCGCCAGCAAGGTACAGGGGGGTATCTACGAGCAGTACTTC.

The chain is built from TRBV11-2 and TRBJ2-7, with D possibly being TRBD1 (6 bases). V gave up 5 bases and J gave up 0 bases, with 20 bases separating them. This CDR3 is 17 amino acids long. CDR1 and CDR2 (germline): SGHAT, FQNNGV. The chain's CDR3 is CASSPPGHPWISYEQYF. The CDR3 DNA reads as TGTGCCAGCAGCCCTCCGGGACACCCCTGGATCTCCTACGAGCAGTACTTC.

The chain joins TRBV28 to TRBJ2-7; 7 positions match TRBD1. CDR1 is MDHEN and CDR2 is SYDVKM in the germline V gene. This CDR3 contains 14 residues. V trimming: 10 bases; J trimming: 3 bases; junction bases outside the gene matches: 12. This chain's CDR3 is CATLNRDSYYEQYF. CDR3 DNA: TGTGCCACCCTCAACCGGGACAGTTACTACGAGCAGTACTTC.

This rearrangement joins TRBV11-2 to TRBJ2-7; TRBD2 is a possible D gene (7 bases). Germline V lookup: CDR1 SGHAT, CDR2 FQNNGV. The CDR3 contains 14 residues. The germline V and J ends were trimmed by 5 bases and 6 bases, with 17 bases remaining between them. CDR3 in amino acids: CASSTAGGPAEQYF. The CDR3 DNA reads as TGTGCCAGCAGCACCGCCGGGGGGCCCGCCGAGCAGTACTTC.

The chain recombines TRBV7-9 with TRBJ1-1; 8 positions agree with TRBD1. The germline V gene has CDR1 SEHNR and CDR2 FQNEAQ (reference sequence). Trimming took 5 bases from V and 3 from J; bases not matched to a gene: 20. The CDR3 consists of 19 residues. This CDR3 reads CASSNSSEDRDGKYTEAFF. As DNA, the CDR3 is TGTGCCAGCAGCAATTCCTCCGAGGACAGGGATGGTAAGTACACTGAAGCTTTCTTT. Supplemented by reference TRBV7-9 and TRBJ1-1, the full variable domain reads DTGVSQNPRHKITKRGQNVTFRCDPISEHNRLYWYRQTLGQGPEFLTYFQNEAQLEKSRLLSDRFSAERPKGSFSTLEIQRTEQGDSAMYLCASSNSSEDRDGKYTEAFFGQGTRLTVV.

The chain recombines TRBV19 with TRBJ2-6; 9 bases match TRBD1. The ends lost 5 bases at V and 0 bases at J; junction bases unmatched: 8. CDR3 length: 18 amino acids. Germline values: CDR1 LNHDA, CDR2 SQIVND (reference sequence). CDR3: CASSAAGQGVSGANVLTF. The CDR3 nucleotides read TGTGCCAGTAGTGCGGCGGGACAGGGAGTCTCTGGGGCCAACGTCCTGACTTTC.

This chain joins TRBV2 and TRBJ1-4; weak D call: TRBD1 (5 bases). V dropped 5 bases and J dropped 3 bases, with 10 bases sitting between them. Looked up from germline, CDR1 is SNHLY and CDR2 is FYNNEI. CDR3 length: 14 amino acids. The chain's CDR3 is CASSPRQPNEKLFF. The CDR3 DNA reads TGTGCCAGCAGTCCCAGACAGCCTAATGAAAAACTGTTTTTT.

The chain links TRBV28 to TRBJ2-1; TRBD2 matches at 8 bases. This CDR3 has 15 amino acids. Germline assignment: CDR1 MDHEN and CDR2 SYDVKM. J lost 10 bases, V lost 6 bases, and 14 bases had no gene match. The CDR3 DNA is TGTGCCAGCAGCCCGGGGGGTAGCGGGGTCGGGGAGCAGTTCTTC. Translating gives CASSPGGSGVGEQFF.

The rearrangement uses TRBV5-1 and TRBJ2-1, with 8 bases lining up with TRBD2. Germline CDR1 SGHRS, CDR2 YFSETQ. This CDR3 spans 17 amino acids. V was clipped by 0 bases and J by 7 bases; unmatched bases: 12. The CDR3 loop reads CASSLALTSGIGNEQFF. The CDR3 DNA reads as TGCGCCAGCAGCTTGGCCCTCACTAGCGGTATAGGAAATGAGCAGTTCTTC.

In DNA, the CDR3 is TGCAGTGCTAGTTCTCCTAACTATGGCTACACCTTC. Translated, it gives CSASSPNYGYTF. This chain links TRBV20-1 with TRBJ1-2; D unclear. From germline, CDR1 is DFQATT and CDR2 SNEGSKA (reference sequence). CDR3 size: 12 residues. The V gene lost 3 bases and the J gene lost 0 bases, with 5 bases spanning the gap.

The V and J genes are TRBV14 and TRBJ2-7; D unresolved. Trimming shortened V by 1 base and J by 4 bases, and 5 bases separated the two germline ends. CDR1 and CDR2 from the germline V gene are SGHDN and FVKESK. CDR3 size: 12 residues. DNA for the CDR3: TGTGCCAGCAGCCAAGCCGTATACGAGCAGTACTTC. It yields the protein CASSQAVYEQYF.

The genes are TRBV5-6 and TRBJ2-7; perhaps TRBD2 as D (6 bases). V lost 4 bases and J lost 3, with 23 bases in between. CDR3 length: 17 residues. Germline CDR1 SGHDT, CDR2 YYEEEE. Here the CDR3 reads CASSAGIPRLNFYEQYF. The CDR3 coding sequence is TGTGCCAGCAGCGCGGGGATTCCCCGGTTAAACTTCTACGAGCAGTACTTC.

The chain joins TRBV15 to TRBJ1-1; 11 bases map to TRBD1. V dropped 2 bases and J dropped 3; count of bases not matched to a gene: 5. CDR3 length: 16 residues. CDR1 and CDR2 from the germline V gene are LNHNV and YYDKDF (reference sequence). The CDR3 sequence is CATSRSGQGGYTEAFF. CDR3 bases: TGTGCCACCAGCAGATCGGGACAGGGGGGTTACACTGAAGCTTTCTTT. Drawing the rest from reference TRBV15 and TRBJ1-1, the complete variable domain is DAMVIQNPRYQVTQFGKPVTLSCSQTLNHNVMYWYQQKSSQAPKLLFHYYDKDFNNEADTPDNFQSRRPNTSFCFLDIRSPGLGDTAMYLCATSRSGQGGYTEAFFGQGTRLTVV.

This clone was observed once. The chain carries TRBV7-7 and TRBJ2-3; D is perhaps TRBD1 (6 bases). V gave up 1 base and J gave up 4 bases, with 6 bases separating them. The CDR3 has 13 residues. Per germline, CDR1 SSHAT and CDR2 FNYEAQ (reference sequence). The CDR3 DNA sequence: TGTGCCAGCAGCTTAGAGGGGGCAGATACGCAGTATTTT. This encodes CASSLEGADTQYF.

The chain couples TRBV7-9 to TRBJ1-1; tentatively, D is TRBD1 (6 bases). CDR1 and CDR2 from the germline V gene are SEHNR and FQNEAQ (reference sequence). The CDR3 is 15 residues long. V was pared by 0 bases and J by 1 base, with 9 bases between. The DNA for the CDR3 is TGTGCCAGCAGCTTAGCAGACAGGACGAACACTGAAGCTTTCTTT. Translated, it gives CASSLADRTNTEAFF.

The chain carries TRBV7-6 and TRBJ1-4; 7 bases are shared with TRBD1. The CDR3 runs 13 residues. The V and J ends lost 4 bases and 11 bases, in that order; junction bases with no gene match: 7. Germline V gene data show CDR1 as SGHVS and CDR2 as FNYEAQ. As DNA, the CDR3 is TGTGCCAGCAGCTCCTACAGGGGAGACAAACTGTTTTTT. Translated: CASSSYRGDKLFF.

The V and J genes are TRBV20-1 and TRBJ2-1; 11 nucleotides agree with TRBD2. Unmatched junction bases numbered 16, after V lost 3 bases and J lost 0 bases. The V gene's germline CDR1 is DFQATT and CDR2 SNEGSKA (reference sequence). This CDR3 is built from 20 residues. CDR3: CSASAYPTSGGKSSYNEQFF. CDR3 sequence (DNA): TGCAGTGCTAGTGCTTACCCTACTAGCGGGGGCAAGAGCTCCTACAATGAGCAGTTCTTC.

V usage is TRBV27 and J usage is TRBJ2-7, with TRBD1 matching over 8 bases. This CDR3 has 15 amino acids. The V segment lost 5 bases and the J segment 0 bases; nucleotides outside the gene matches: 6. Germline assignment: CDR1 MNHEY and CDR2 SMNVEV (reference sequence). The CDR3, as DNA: TGTGCCAGCAGTGACCGGGACAGGCCCTCCTACGAGCAGTACTTC. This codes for CASSDRDRPSYEQYF.

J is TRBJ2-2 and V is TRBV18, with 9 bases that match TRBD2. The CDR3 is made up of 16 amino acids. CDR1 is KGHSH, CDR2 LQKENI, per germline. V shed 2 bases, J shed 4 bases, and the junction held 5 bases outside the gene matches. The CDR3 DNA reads TGTGCCAGCTCACCAGTGGCTAGCGGGACCACCGGGGAGCTGTTTTTT. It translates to CASSPVASGTTGELFF.

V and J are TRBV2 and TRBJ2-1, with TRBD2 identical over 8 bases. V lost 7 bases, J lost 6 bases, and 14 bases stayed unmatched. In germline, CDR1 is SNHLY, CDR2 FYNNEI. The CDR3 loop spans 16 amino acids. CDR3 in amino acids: CASTQRGLGRFNEQFF. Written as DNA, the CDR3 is TGTGCCAGCACTCAAAGGGGACTAGGACGATTCAATGAGCAGTTCTTC. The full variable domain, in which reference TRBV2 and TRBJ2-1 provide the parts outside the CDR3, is EPEVTQTPSHQVTQMGQEVILRCVPISNHLYFYWYRQILGQKVEFLVSFYNNEISEKSEIFDDQFSVERPDGSNFTLKIRSTKLEDSAMYFCASTQRGLGRFNEQFFGPGTRLTVL.

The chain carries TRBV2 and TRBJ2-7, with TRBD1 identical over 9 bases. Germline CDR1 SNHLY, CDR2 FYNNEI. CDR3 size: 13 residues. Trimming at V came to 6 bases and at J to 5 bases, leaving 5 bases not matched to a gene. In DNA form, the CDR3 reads TGTGCCAGCAGCCGGACAGGGGCGGACGAGCAGTACTTC. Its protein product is CASSRTGADEQYF.

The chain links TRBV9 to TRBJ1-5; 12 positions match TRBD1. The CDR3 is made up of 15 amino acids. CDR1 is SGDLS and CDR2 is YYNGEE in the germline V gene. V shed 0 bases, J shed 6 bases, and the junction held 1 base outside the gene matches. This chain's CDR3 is CASSVGDRGPQPQHF. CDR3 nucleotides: TGTGCCAGCAGCGTAGGGGACAGGGGGCCTCAGCCCCAGCATTTT.

DNA of the CDR3: TGTGCCAGCGGCCGACTAGTGGGGCCCCTCCACTTT. Its protein is CASGRLVGPLHF. The J gene is TRBJ1-6, the V gene TRBV2; D is ambiguous. The CDR3 runs 12 residues. Germline assignment: CDR1 SNHLY and CDR2 FYNNEI. Trimming pared 8 bases from V and 13 bases from J, leaving 15 bases between.

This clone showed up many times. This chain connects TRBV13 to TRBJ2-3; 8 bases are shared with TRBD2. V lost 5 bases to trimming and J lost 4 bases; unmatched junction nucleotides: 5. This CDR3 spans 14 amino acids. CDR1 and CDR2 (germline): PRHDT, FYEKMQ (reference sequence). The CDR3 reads CASSLLSGADTQYF. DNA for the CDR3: TGTGCCAGCAGCCTCCTTAGCGGGGCAGATACGCAGTATTTT.

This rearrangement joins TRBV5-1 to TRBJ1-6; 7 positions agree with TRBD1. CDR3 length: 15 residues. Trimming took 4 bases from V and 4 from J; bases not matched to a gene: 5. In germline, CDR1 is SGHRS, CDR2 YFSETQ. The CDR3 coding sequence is TGCGCCAGCAGCACGTCGGGACAGTATAATTCACCCCTCCACTTT. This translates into CASSTSGQYNSPLHF.